The rows below give T cell receptor beta chains drawn from one sample of a study of T cells in Graves' hyperthyroidism and ophthalmopathy. TCRdb itself ran the multiplex PCR reads through MiXCR, one entry per CDR3 protein. The table lists hundreds of thousands of distinct CDR3 sequences, roughly 15% of them singletons. Sequencing input: blood. These receptors all come from a woman in her sixties or seventies with Graves' ophthalmopathy. CDR3s include the opening cysteine and the closing phenylalanine or tryptophan. Each record gives: V gene, D gene, J gene, clone size, CDR3 DNA, CDR3 protein. A D gene is named only where the DNA matches it firmly. Rows may omit the clone size; those that give it use once, few, many or a size class.

TRBV5-6,.,TRBJ1-2,.,TGTGCCAGCAGCTTGGCCGGACGGGAATATGGCTACACCTTC,CASSLAGREYGYTF
TRBV20-1,.,TRBJ2-3,.,TGCAGTGCTAGAGATCGGGGGGCTAGCACAGATACGCAGTATTTT,CSARDRGASTDTQYF
TRBV6-1,TRBD2,TRBJ2-1,.,TGTGCCAGCTGGACTAGCGGGTTAAACCCCTACAATGAGCAGTTCTTC,CASWTSGLNPYNEQFF
TRBV28,.,TRBJ2-4,many,TGTGCCAGCAGTTCGCCGGGGAAGGTCAAAAACATTCAGTACTTC,CASSSPGKVKNIQYF
TRBV9,.,TRBJ2-7,many,TGTGCCAGCAGCGTAGCTCCGGGATTAACCTACGAGCAGTACTTC,CASSVAPGLTYEQYF
TRBV12-3/TRBV12-4,.,TRBJ2-3,many,TGTGCCAGCAGATTTAGCACAGATACGCAGTATTTT,CASRFSTDTQYF
TRBV29-1,.,TRBJ1-1,few,TGCAGCTATCAGGGTTACACTGAAGCTTTCTTT,CSYQGYTEAFF
TRBV6-1,.,TRBJ2-7,many,TGTGCCAGCAGCCGGCAGGGGGGCGAGCAGTACTTC,CASSRQGGEQYF
TRBV3-1,TRBD2,TRBJ2-7,many,TGTGCCAGCAGCATTAGCGGGAGGTCCTACGAGCAGTACTTC,CASSISGRSYEQYF
TRBV6-1,.,TRBJ1-5,few,TGTGCCAGCACCGGGGGCAATAGCAATCAGCCCCAGCATTTT,CASTGGNSNQPQHF
TRBV5-1,TRBD1,TRBJ2-5,many,TGCGCCAGCAGCGGGACAGGGGGCCAAGAGACCCAGTACTTC,CASSGTGGQETQYF
TRBV11-3,.,TRBJ1-5,many,TGTGCCAGAGGGAGCGATCAGCCCCAGCATTTT,CARGSDQPQHF
TRBV10-3,.,TRBJ2-1,many,TGTGCCATCAGTGTACTAGCTGACTACAATGAGCAGTTCTTC,CAISVLADYNEQFF
TRBV27,TRBD2,TRBJ2-5,.,TGTGCCAGCAGTGGAGGACTAGCGGCGACTTGGGACCAGTACTTC,CASSGGLAATWDQYF
TRBV5-1,TRBD1,TRBJ1-1,.,TGCGCCAGCAGCCCCAGCAGGGGGGATACTGAAGCTTTCTTT,CASSPSRGDTEAFF
TRBV7-3,.,TRBJ2-3,few,TGTGCCAGCAGCTTAGGGGCGCGAGGAGCTAGCACAGATACGCAGTATTTT,CASSLGARGASTDTQYF
TRBV3-1,.,TRBJ2-7,.,TGTGCCAGCAGCCCCGCGCTTCTCTACGAGCAGTACTTC,CASSPALLYEQYF
TRBV20-1,.,TRBJ1-5,many,TGCAGTGCTAGCAAATACCGGGACAAAGATCAGCCCCAGCATTTT,CSASKYRDKDQPQHF
TRBV19,.,TRBJ2-2,few,TGTGCCAGTAGTATCCAATACACCGGGGAGCTGTTTTTT,CASSIQYTGELFF
TRBV10-3,TRBD1,TRBJ2-1,.,TGTGCCATCAGTGAATCGGGACAGGGGGCCCTAATGCGCGAGCAGTTCTTC,CAISESGQGALMREQFF
TRBV7-9,.,TRBJ1-2,.,TGTGCCAGCAGCTCCCGACAGGCCGGCTACACCTTC,CASSSRQAGYTF
TRBV20-1,TRBD1,TRBJ1-1,many,TGCAGTGCTACCTCGCCACAGGGGTTTAGCGGTGAAGCTTTCTTT,CSATSPQGFSGEAFF
TRBV20-1,TRBD1,TRBJ1-5,once,TGCAGTGCTAGAGATGTTACAGGGGAATTGATTCAGCCCCAGCATTTT,CSARDVTGELIQPQHF
TRBV7-9,.,TRBJ2-7,many,TGTGCCAGCAGCTTAGAGGCTAGCGCCACCCCCTACGAGCAGTACTTC,CASSLEASATPYEQYF
TRBV11-3,.,TRBJ2-3,many,TGTGCCAGCAGCCCCTCCTTGGGCAAAGCGCAGTATTTT,CASSPSLGKAQYF
TRBV2,.,TRBJ2-3,many,TGTGCCAGCAGTGATCGGGGAAGGGGGGATACGCAGTATTTT,CASSDRGRGDTQYF
TRBV19,TRBD2,TRBJ2-7,.,TGTGCCAGTAGTGCCGGATTTAGGTTAGCGGGAGTCTACGAGCAGTACTTC,CASSAGFRLAGVYEQYF
TRBV2,.,TRBJ1-6,.,TGTGCCAGCAGGACTGACTATAATTCACCCCTCCACTTT,CASRTDYNSPLHF
TRBV5-1,.,TRBJ2-5,.,TGCGCCAGCAGCTACAGACCTGAAGAGACCCAGTACTTC,CASSYRPEETQYF
TRBV12-3/TRBV12-4,.,TRBJ2-3,many,TGTGCCAGCGGTCCCCGAGGGGCGCGCACAGATACGCAGTATTTT,CASGPRGARTDTQYF
TRBV6-1,TRBD2,TRBJ2-7,many,TGTGCCAACAGCTCCGGGACTACCTCCTACGAGCAGTACTTC,CANSSGTTSYEQYF
TRBV20-1,TRBD1,TRBJ2-1,many,TGCAGTGCCGGGACAGGGGGCGATGAGCAGTTCTTC,CSAGTGGDEQFF
TRBV5-1,TRBD1,TRBJ1-1,many,TGCGCCAGCAGCTTGGGGGACAGGGTTTCCGAAGCTTTCTTT,CASSLGDRVSEAFF
TRBV5-1,.,TRBJ2-1,many,TGCGCCAGCAGCTGGGAGGCGATCAAGAGGTCCTACAATGAGCAGTTCTTC,CASSWEAIKRSYNEQFF
TRBV30,.,TRBJ2-7,many,TGTGCCTGGGGGGACAACTCCTACGAGCAGTACTTC,CAWGDNSYEQYF
TRBV11-2,.,TRBJ2-7,many,TGTGCCAGCAGCTCCCAGGGTCGTCCCTACGAGCAGTACTTC,CASSSQGRPYEQYF
TRBV7-9,.,TRBJ2-1,few,TGTGCCAGCAGCTTTAATCCCCAGAGCTCCTACAATGAGCAGTTCTTC,CASSFNPQSSYNEQFF
TRBV20-1,.,TRBJ2-3,many,TGCAGTGCTAGAGACGGGGGATACACAGATACGCAGTATTTT,CSARDGGYTDTQYF
TRBV9,TRBD2,TRBJ2-1,.,TGTGCCAGCAGCGAGGGGACTAGCGGGAGTTCCGGGAATGAGCAGTTCTTC,CASSEGTSGSSGNEQFF
TRBV12-3/TRBV12-4,TRBD1,TRBJ1-2,few,TGTGCCAGCAGGGAAACAGGGGGCGTAGGGGGCTACACCTTC,CASRETGGVGGYTF
TRBV12-3/TRBV12-4,TRBD1,TRBJ2-3,many,TGTGCCAGCAGTTTTACAGGGGGATCAGATACGCAGTATTTT,CASSFTGGSDTQYF
TRBV12-3/TRBV12-4,.,TRBJ1-1,many,TGTGCCAGCAGACACGACAGGCGGGCCACTGAAGCTTTCTTT,CASRHDRRATEAFF
TRBV20-1,.,TRBJ2-5,few,TGCAGTGCTGACCTAGGACGGCCCCAGGAGACCCAGTACTTC,CSADLGRPQETQYF
TRBV6-1,TRBD1,TRBJ1-2,few,TGTGCCAGCAGTTGGCCCGGGACAGACGGCTACACCTTC,CASSWPGTDGYTF
TRBV3-1,TRBD2,TRBJ2-3,many,TGTGCCAGCAGCCAAACCGGGACTAGCGGCACAGATACGCAGTATTTT,CASSQTGTSGTDTQYF
TRBV10-3,.,TRBJ2-6,few,TGTGCCATCAGTGAGTCAGTGGGGCCGAGACAGGTAATCTCTGGGGCCAACGTCCTGACTTTC,CAISESVGPRQVISGANVLTF
TRBV20-1,.,TRBJ2-1,few,TGCAGTGCCACGGCCAACAATGAGCAGTTCTTC,CSATANNEQFF
TRBV2,TRBD1,TRBJ2-5,many,TGTGCCAGCAGTGATTCCACAGGGGCCCGGCAAGAGACCCAGTACTTC,CASSDSTGARQETQYF